These T cell receptor beta chains were read from a single sample in a study of CD8+ T cells in alopecia areata. The table came from immunoSEQ multiplex PCR; TCRdb's copy has only in-frame clones and leaves some out. This sample has roughly 110,000 clones; around 53% occur once, and the top ten carry 12%. The material was CD8+ T cells sorted from blood, obtained at week 24, from a patient treated with tofacitinib. The receptor set was obtained from a human donor with alopecia areata. CDR3s include the opening cysteine and the closing phenylalanine or tryptophan. A D gene is named only where the DNA matches it firmly. Clone sizes are given selectively: once, few, many, or a class where the clone is expanded.

D gene: NA
clone size: NA
V gene: TRBV12-5
J gene: TRBJ1-1
CDR3 DNA: TGTGCTAGTGGTTTGGGGCCGGTTGAAGCTTTCTTT
CDR3 protein: CASGLGPVEAFF

D gene: NA
clone size: once
V gene: TRBV11-2
J gene: TRBJ1-4
CDR3 DNA: TGTGCCAGCAGCTTCGGGGCGAGAAATGAAAAACTGTTTTTT
CDR3 protein: CASSFGARNEKLFF

D gene: NA
clone size: NA
V gene: TRBV5-6
J gene: TRBJ2-7
CDR3 DNA: TGTGCCAGCAGCTTTGGGGACGAGCAGTACTTC
CDR3 protein: CASSFGDEQYF

D gene: NA
clone size: NA
V gene: TRBV29-1
J gene: TRBJ2-7
CDR3 DNA: TGCAGCGTGGTGACCAGGGGATACGAGCAGTACTTC
CDR3 protein: CSVVTRGYEQYF

D gene: TRBD2
clone size: NA
V gene: TRBV5-1
J gene: TRBJ2-3
CDR3 DNA: TGCGCCAGCAGCGGCGGGGGGCTGGTAGATACGCAGTATTTT
CDR3 protein: CASSGGGLVDTQYF

D gene: NA
clone size: NA
V gene: TRBV15
J gene: TRBJ2-1
CDR3 DNA: TGTGCCACCAGCCCGGGACGCTCCTACAATGAGCAGTTCTTC
CDR3 protein: CATSPGRSYNEQFF

D gene: NA
clone size: NA
V gene: TRBV7-9
J gene: TRBJ2-7
CDR3 DNA: TGTGCCAGCAGCCCGGGGTTAGCCGAGCAGTACTTC
CDR3 protein: CASSPGLAEQYF

D gene: NA
clone size: NA
V gene: TRBV30
J gene: TRBJ2-1
CDR3 DNA: TGTGCCTGGAGTGGAGTGGGGTCCTACAATGAGCAGTTCTTC
CDR3 protein: CAWSGVGSYNEQFF

D gene: NA
clone size: NA
V gene: TRBV27
J gene: TRBJ2-7
CDR3 DNA: TGTGCCAGCAGTTACGGACATGAGCAGTACTTC
CDR3 protein: CASSYGHEQYF

D gene: NA
clone size: NA
V gene: TRBV4-1
J gene: TRBJ2-4
CDR3 DNA: TGCGCCAGCAGCCATCAAGGCAGGCCCAAAAACATTCAGTACTTC
CDR3 protein: CASSHQGRPKNIQYF

D gene: NA
clone size: NA
V gene: TRBV6-5
J gene: TRBJ2-7
CDR3 DNA: TGTGCCAGCAGTTATAACCGGGACGGCGACTCCTACGAGCAGTACTTC
CDR3 protein: CASSYNRDGDSYEQYF

D gene: TRBD2
clone size: few
V gene: TRBV29-1
J gene: TRBJ2-1
CDR3 DNA: TGCAGCGTTGTAGACGGGGGGAATGAGCAGTTCTTC
CDR3 protein: CSVVDGGNEQFF

D gene: NA
clone size: NA
V gene: TRBV7-2
J gene: TRBJ2-7
CDR3 DNA: TGTGCCAGCAGCTTAGTAGCGGTGCCCGGGGAGTACTTC
CDR3 protein: CASSLVAVPGEYF

D gene: NA
clone size: NA
V gene: TRBV27
J gene: TRBJ1-1
CDR3 DNA: TGTGCCAGCAGCCTAGTCTGGTCGGTAACTGAAGCTTTCTTT
CDR3 protein: CASSLVWSVTEAFF

D gene: TRBD2
clone size: few
V gene: TRBV7-6
J gene: TRBJ2-3
CDR3 DNA: TGTGCCAGCAGCCCCCCGGGTGGGGGGGTCGAAGATACGCAGTATTTT
CDR3 protein: CASSPPGGGVEDTQYF

D gene: NA
clone size: NA
V gene: TRBV30
J gene: TRBJ1-1
CDR3 DNA: TGTGCCTGGAGTTTGATGAACACTGAAGCTTTCTTT
CDR3 protein: CAWSLMNTEAFF

D gene: NA
clone size: NA
V gene: TRBV13
J gene: TRBJ2-3
CDR3 DNA: TGTGCCAGCAGCGCCCCAGGGGGGCGCACAGATACGCAGTATTTT
CDR3 protein: CASSAPGGRTDTQYF

D gene: TRBD1
clone size: NA
V gene: TRBV7-6
J gene: TRBJ2-3
CDR3 DNA: TGTGCCAGCAGTAACGACAGGGGACCACTTAGCACAGATACGCAGTATTTT
CDR3 protein: CASSNDRGPLSTDTQYF

D gene: NA
clone size: NA
V gene: TRBV6-6
J gene: TRBJ1-5
CDR3 DNA: TGTGCCAGCAGTTACTCCGGGGGGGAAGGCAATCAGCCCCAGCATTTT
CDR3 protein: CASSYSGGEGNQPQHF

D gene: TRBD1
clone size: many
V gene: TRBV6-4
J gene: TRBJ2-2
CDR3 DNA: TGTGCCACCGGGACAGGTGGTACCGGGGAGCTGTTTTTT
CDR3 protein: CATGTGGTGELFF

D gene: NA
clone size: NA
V gene: TRBV6-5
J gene: TRBJ2-7
CDR3 DNA: TGTGCCAGCAGTGGGCCAACCTACGAGCAGTACTTC
CDR3 protein: CASSGPTYEQYF